One sample yielded the 15 T cell receptor beta chains listed below, sequenced in a study of identical twins. TCRdb reprocessed the 5' RACE reads with MiXCR, giving one entry per CDR3 protein. The data show 470,000 or so distinct CDR3 sequences, with about 24% seen just once and over 2.5% held by the top ten. Separately, the same data were catalogued under a study of T cells expressing NK-cell markers.

The specimen sequenced was CD4+ T cells sorted from blood. These receptor sequences come from a woman aged 18-29 years in good health.

This chain's CDR3 is CATSPGVAGSVDTQYF. As DNA, the CDR3 is TGTGCCACCAGCCCGGGGGTAGCCGGGTCTGTGGATACGCAGTATTTT. The V and J genes are TRBV15 and TRBJ2-3; D is perhaps TRBD2 (6 bases). Trimming cost V 5 bases and J 6 bases, with 21 bases left between them. The CDR3 loop spans 16 amino acids. From germline, CDR1 is LNHNV and CDR2 YYDKDF (reference sequence).

The chain links TRBV12-3 or TRBV12-4 to TRBJ2-6; D not resolved. V was shortened by 2 bases and J by 0 bases, with 8 bases between the two germline ends. The CDR3 consists of 16 residues. The DNA for the CDR3 is TGTGCCAGCAGTTTAAGGATCTCCTCTGGGGCCAACGTCCTGACTTTC. Its translation is CASSLRISSGANVLTF.

The count of this clonotype is one. J is TRBJ1-6 and V is TRBV20-1; perhaps TRBD1 as D (5 bases). The CDR3 has 16 amino acids. V gave up 1 base and J gave up 8 bases, with 18 bases separating them. CDR1 and CDR2 from the germline V gene are DFQATT and SNEGSKA (reference sequence). For the CDR3, the DNA is TGCAGTGCTAGAGTCAACCCGGGACGAGCAGATTCACCCCTCCACTTT. Protein sequence: CSARVNPGRADSPLHF.

This clonotype was counted between two and nine times. V and J are TRBV12-3 or TRBV12-4 and TRBJ2-7; D is unclear. This CDR3 has 14 residues. V was trimmed by 3 bases and J by 6 bases, leaving 15 bases between them. The CDR3 here is CASSLRQAEAEQYF. CDR3 bases: TGTGCCAGCAGTTTGAGGCAGGCCGAGGCCGAGCAGTACTTC.

This clonotype was detected a few times. The rearrangement joins TRBV27 to TRBJ2-7; 9 bases align to TRBD1. The J segment lost 5 bases and the V segment lost 5 bases, leaving 13 bases of the junction unmatched. The germline CDR1 and CDR2 sequences are MNHEY and SMNVEV (reference sequence). This CDR3 contains 16 residues. CDR3 residues: CASSPRSWDREDEQYF. The DNA for the CDR3 is TGTGCCAGCAGTCCTCGATCCTGGGACAGGGAAGACGAGCAGTACTTC.

This clonotype was detected a few times. This sequence joins TRBV20-1 and TRBJ2-1, with 9 nucleotides matching TRBD2. CDR1 is DFQATT and CDR2 is SNEGSKA in the germline V gene (reference sequence). This CDR3 has 15 residues. V lost 5 bases and J lost 3; bases outside the gene matches: 8. This chain's CDR3 is CSAFYSGSGYNEQFF. The DNA of the CDR3 is TGCAGTGCTTTCTATAGCGGGAGCGGCTACAATGAGCAGTTCTTC.

This clonotype was counted between two and nine times. V usage is TRBV6-2 or TRBV6-3 and J usage is TRBJ2-5; D might be TRBD2 (6 bases). Germline CDR1 MNHEY, CDR2 SVGEGT. The CDR3 is 13 amino acids. The V gene lost 6 bases and the J gene lost 9 bases, with 17 bases spanning the gap. The CDR3 here is CASSPTSSQAQYF. As DNA, the CDR3 is TGTGCCAGCAGCCCAACTAGCTCCCAGGCCCAGTACTTC.

J is TRBJ1-5 and V is TRBV12-3 or TRBV12-4, with D possibly being TRBD1 (6 bases). Trimming took 5 bases from V and 0 from J, leaving 11 bases between them. The CDR3 covers 15 residues. CDR3 residues: CASSAQGYSNQPQHF. The CDR3 region has the DNA TGTGCCAGCAGTGCACAGGGTTATAGCAATCAGCCCCAGCATTTT.

The V and J genes are TRBV7-2 and TRBJ1-5; D gene unclear. V dropped 10 bases and J dropped 0 bases, with 10 bases sitting between them. The CDR3 loop spans 13 amino acids. Germline loops: CDR1 SGHTA, CDR2 FQGNSA. CDR3 sequence reads: CATRSTSNQPQHF. The CDR3 DNA sequence: TGTGCCACGAGATCAACTAGCAATCAGCCCCAGCATTTT.

This chain joins TRBV3-1 and TRBJ2-7, with 10 bases lining up with TRBD2. CDR1 and CDR2 from the germline V gene are LGHDT and YNNKEL (reference sequence). CDR3 size: 16 residues. The trim removed 0 bases at V and 7 bases at J, leaving 9 bases unmatched. DNA of the CDR3: TGTGCCAGCAGCCAAGATCCCAGCGGGGGGGCCCGGGAGCAGTACTTC. This sequence encodes CASSQDPSGGAREQYF.

The chain combines TRBV12-3 or TRBV12-4 with TRBJ1-2; a weak D match, TRBD1 (6 bases). Trimming stripped 3 bases from V and 2 bases from J, with 13 bases between. The CDR3 sequence is 15 residues long. The CDR3 bases are TGTGCCAGCAGTTTGAGTGGACAGTTCAACTATGGCTACACCTTC. As protein: CASSLSGQFNYGYTF.

This clonotype has just a few counts. The chain uses TRBV7-7 and TRBJ2-1; 13 nucleotides agree with TRBD2. V was pared by 5 bases and J by 7 bases, with 5 bases of the junction left unmatched. The CDR3 spans 15 residues. Germline-derived CDR1 and CDR2 are SSHAT and FNYEAQ (reference sequence). The DNA for the CDR3 is TGTGCCAGCAGCGCCGGGACTAGCGGGGATAATGAGCAGTTCTTC. It codes for CASSAGTSGDNEQFF.

The chain recombines TRBV27 with TRBJ2-7; D may correspond to TRBD1 or TRBD2 (5 bases each). V lost 7 bases, J lost 3 bases, and 19 bases lay in between. The CDR3 is made up of 15 amino acids. Germline values: CDR1 MNHEY, CDR2 SMNVEV (reference sequence). As DNA, the CDR3 is TGTGCCAGCACGACTACAGGCGACGTGTTCTACGAGCAGTACTTC. Translation gives CASTTTGDVFYEQYF.

The chain joins TRBV29-1 to TRBJ1-5; 10 bases match TRBD1. Germline assignment: CDR1 SQVTM and CDR2 ANQGSEA. This CDR3 has 13 residues. Trimming cost V 4 bases and J 5 bases; bases outside gene matches: 2. The CDR3 is CSVGQGADQPQHF. As DNA, the CDR3 is TGCAGCGTTGGACAGGGGGCGGATCAGCCCCAGCATTTT.

V gene TRBV11-2 combines with J gene TRBJ2-4, with D possibly matching TRBD2 (6 bases). The germline V gene encodes CDR1 SGHAT and CDR2 FQNNGV. The CDR3 totals 18 residues. Deletions cut 4 bases from V and 0 bases from J, with 19 bases between. CDR3 in amino acids: CASSSPPRGGIAKNIQYF. Here the CDR3 DNA reads TGTGCCAGCAGCTCCCCTCCGCGGGGCGGGATAGCCAAAAACATTCAGTACTTC.